The rows below give T cell receptor beta chains drawn from one sample of a study of blood T cells in healthy people across ages. One entry per CDR3 protein results from TCRdb running MiXCR on the 5' RACE reads. The data contain roughly 680,000 distinct CDR3 sequences, around 45% of them singletons. Sequenced sample: blood. These receptors were collected from an older woman in good health. CDR3s include the opening cysteine and the closing phenylalanine or tryptophan. D genes are given only for firm matches. Clone size is stated in some rows and not others, as once, few, many or a class when expanded.

j_gene: TRBJ2-5
d_gene: -
v_gene: TRBV7-2
abundance: few
CDR3nt: TGTGCCAGCAGCCCCATAAGAGGGGAGACCCAGTACTTC
CDR3aa: CASSPIRGETQYF

j_gene: TRBJ2-2
d_gene: -
v_gene: TRBV12-3/TRBV12-4
abundance: -
CDR3nt: TGTGCCAGCCGTCGGACTGCAACCACCGGGGAGCTGTTTTTT
CDR3aa: CASRRTATTGELFF

j_gene: TRBJ2-1
d_gene: -
v_gene: TRBV20-1
abundance: few
CDR3nt: TGCAGTGCTAGGCATGGTGGCAGCCACAATGAGCAGTTCTTC
CDR3aa: CSARHGGSHNEQFF

j_gene: TRBJ2-3
d_gene: -
v_gene: TRBV3-1
abundance: -
CDR3nt: TGTGCCAGCAAGAGGAGCGAGACAGATACGCAGTATTTT
CDR3aa: CASKRSETDTQYF

j_gene: TRBJ2-4
d_gene: -
v_gene: TRBV6-6
abundance: once
CDR3nt: TGTGCCAGCAGTTACTCGAAGGGGGTAGGTTCCAAAAACATTCAGTACTTC
CDR3aa: CASSYSKGVGSKNIQYF

j_gene: TRBJ2-7
d_gene: -
v_gene: TRBV4-1
abundance: -
CDR3nt: TGCGCCAGCAGCCAATCCCCCCGACAGGATCTTTACGAGCAGTACTTC
CDR3aa: CASSQSPRQDLYEQYF

j_gene: TRBJ1-2
d_gene: -
v_gene: TRBV7-2
abundance: few
CDR3nt: TGTGCCAGCAGCGGAGGGCCAGGGTATAGCTATGGCTACACCTTC
CDR3aa: CASSGGPGYSYGYTF

j_gene: TRBJ2-1
d_gene: TRBD2
v_gene: TRBV12-3/TRBV12-4
abundance: few
CDR3nt: TGTGCCAGCACCGTAGGACTAGCAAACAATGAGCAGTTCTTC
CDR3aa: CASTVGLANNEQFF

j_gene: TRBJ1-3
d_gene: -
v_gene: TRBV7-9
abundance: -
CDR3nt: TGTGCCAGCAGCTCCATCGGGGGTAGGAACTCTGGAAACACCATATATTTT
CDR3aa: CASSSIGGRNSGNTIYF

j_gene: TRBJ2-7
d_gene: -
v_gene: TRBV5-1
abundance: -
CDR3nt: TGCGCCAGCAGCTCCCTTCAGGGCGGCTACGAGCAGTACTTC
CDR3aa: CASSSLQGGYEQYF

j_gene: TRBJ2-7
d_gene: -
v_gene: TRBV7-8
abundance: -
CDR3nt: TGTGCCAGCACCATACAGAGGTATTCGTTTGGTGAGCAGTACTTC
CDR3aa: CASTIQRYSFGEQYF

j_gene: TRBJ2-3
d_gene: -
v_gene: TRBV6-6
abundance: -
CDR3nt: TGTGCCAGCAGTTACCACGAGTGGGATACGCAGTATTTT
CDR3aa: CASSYHEWDTQYF

j_gene: TRBJ2-7
d_gene: TRBD2
v_gene: TRBV4-1
abundance: few
CDR3nt: TGCGCCAGCAGCCAATGGACTAGCGGGAGCTACGAGCAGTACTTC
CDR3aa: CASSQWTSGSYEQYF

j_gene: TRBJ1-6
d_gene: TRBD1
v_gene: TRBV28
abundance: -
CDR3nt: TGTGCCAGCCGTCGACAGGGAAACTCACCCCTCCACTTT
CDR3aa: CASRRQGNSPLHF

j_gene: TRBJ1-2
d_gene: TRBD1
v_gene: TRBV5-1
abundance: -
CDR3nt: TGCGCCAGCAGCTTAGGACAGGGGGCTTCCGGCTACACCTTC
CDR3aa: CASSLGQGASGYTF

j_gene: TRBJ2-5
d_gene: -
v_gene: TRBV7-9
abundance: -
CDR3nt: TGTGCCAGCAGAGAGATGGGAGAGACCCAGTACTTC
CDR3aa: CASREMGETQYF

j_gene: TRBJ2-7
d_gene: TRBD1
v_gene: TRBV20-1
abundance: -
CDR3nt: TGTAGTGCCCCGGACAGGGCGAACGAGCAGTACTTC
CDR3aa: CSAPDRANEQYF

j_gene: TRBJ2-1
d_gene: TRBD2
v_gene: TRBV20-1
abundance: -
CDR3nt: TGCAGTGCTATCGCTAGCGGAGACTCCTACAATGAGCAGTTCTTC
CDR3aa: CSAIASGDSYNEQFF

j_gene: TRBJ2-7
d_gene: -
v_gene: TRBV3-1
abundance: -
CDR3nt: TGTGCCAGCAGCCAAGACCCCAGGTCCTACGAGCAGTACTTC
CDR3aa: CASSQDPRSYEQYF

j_gene: TRBJ2-1
d_gene: TRBD2
v_gene: TRBV20-1
abundance: -
CDR3nt: TGCAGTGTTCCCGGGACTAGCGGGCCGAACTCCTACAATGAGCAGTTCTTC
CDR3aa: CSVPGTSGPNSYNEQFF

j_gene: TRBJ2-5
d_gene: TRBD2
v_gene: TRBV5-1
abundance: few
CDR3nt: TGCGCCAGCAGCTCAACTAGCGGGAGGGCCGTCAATGAGCAGTACTTC
CDR3aa: CASSSTSGRAVNEQYF

j_gene: TRBJ2-4
d_gene: TRBD2
v_gene: TRBV7-2
abundance: few
CDR3nt: TGTGCCAGCAGCCAGTGGACTAGCGGGAGCCCCAAAAACATTCAGTACTTC
CDR3aa: CASSQWTSGSPKNIQYF

j_gene: TRBJ2-1
d_gene: TRBD2
v_gene: TRBV5-1
abundance: once
CDR3nt: TGCGCCAGCAGCTTGGTTGGGACTAGCGGCCTCAATGAGCAGTTCTTC
CDR3aa: CASSLVGTSGLNEQFF

j_gene: TRBJ2-5
d_gene: -
v_gene: TRBV2
abundance: -
CDR3nt: TGTGCCAGCAGTGTCTATGGGGAGACCCAGTACTTC
CDR3aa: CASSVYGETQYF

j_gene: TRBJ2-5
d_gene: -
v_gene: TRBV28
abundance: -
CDR3nt: TGTGCCAGCAGTTCCCCGGGACGGCCAGAGACCCAGTACTTC
CDR3aa: CASSSPGRPETQYF

j_gene: TRBJ2-1
d_gene: -
v_gene: TRBV7-3
abundance: -
CDR3nt: TGTGCCAGCAGCTTATCGGACCAGCTGGCCTACAATGAGCAGTTCTTC
CDR3aa: CASSLSDQLAYNEQFF

j_gene: TRBJ2-5
d_gene: TRBD1
v_gene: TRBV29-1
abundance: -
CDR3nt: TGCAGCGTTCTAGGGACAGGGGGTAAGCAGTACTTC
CDR3aa: CSVLGTGGKQYF

j_gene: TRBJ2-1
d_gene: -
v_gene: TRBV20-1
abundance: few
CDR3nt: TGCAGTGCTAGGGCCGTTATCCCCTACAATGAGCAGTTCTTC
CDR3aa: CSARAVIPYNEQFF

j_gene: TRBJ2-2
d_gene: -
v_gene: TRBV27
abundance: -
CDR3nt: TGTGCCAGCAGTTTACGCTTCGCGACGGGGCGCATCGGGGAGCTGTTTTTT
CDR3aa: CASSLRFATGRIGELFF

j_gene: TRBJ2-2
d_gene: -
v_gene: TRBV3-1
abundance: -
CDR3nt: TGTGCCAGCAGCCAGGCCAGGATTATCACCGGGGAGCTGTTTTTT
CDR3aa: CASSQARIITGELFF

j_gene: TRBJ2-7
d_gene: TRBD2
v_gene: TRBV18
abundance: -
CDR3nt: TGTGCCAGCTCTCCGACTAGCGGCTACGAGCAGTACTTC
CDR3aa: CASSPTSGYEQYF

j_gene: TRBJ1-4
d_gene: -
v_gene: TRBV5-1
abundance: -
CDR3nt: TGCGCCAGCAGCTTGTTCCGGCCACAGGGTGAAAAACTGTTTTTT
CDR3aa: CASSLFRPQGEKLFF

j_gene: TRBJ2-2
d_gene: TRBD2
v_gene: TRBV4-2
abundance: few
CDR3nt: TGTGCCAGCAGCCGAGACGTAGCGGGAGGGAGCGGGGAGCTGTTTTTT
CDR3aa: CASSRDVAGGSGELFF

j_gene: TRBJ2-7
d_gene: TRBD2
v_gene: TRBV5-1
abundance: few
CDR3nt: TGCGCCAGCAAGCCCACTAGCGGGACCTACGAGCAGTACTTC
CDR3aa: CASKPTSGTYEQYF

j_gene: TRBJ1-1
d_gene: -
v_gene: TRBV30
abundance: once
CDR3nt: TGTGCCCGGACCGAGGGGAGGCGCACTGAAGCTTTCTTT
CDR3aa: CARTEGRRTEAFF

j_gene: TRBJ2-5
d_gene: TRBD2
v_gene: TRBV4-2
abundance: many
CDR3nt: TGTGCCAGCAGCCAAGCTGGAGCGGGAGGGAGCGGTGAGACCCAGTACTTC
CDR3aa: CASSQAGAGGSGETQYF